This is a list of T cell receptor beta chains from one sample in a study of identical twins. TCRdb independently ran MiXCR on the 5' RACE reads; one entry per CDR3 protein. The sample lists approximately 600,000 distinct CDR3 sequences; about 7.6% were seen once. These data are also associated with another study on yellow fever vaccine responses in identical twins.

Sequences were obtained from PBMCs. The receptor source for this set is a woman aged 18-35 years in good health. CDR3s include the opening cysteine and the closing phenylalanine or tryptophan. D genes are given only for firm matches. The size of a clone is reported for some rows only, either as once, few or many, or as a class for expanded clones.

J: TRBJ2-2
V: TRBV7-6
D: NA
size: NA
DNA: TGTGCCAGCAGCTTTGGACAACTATTAGAGGACACCGGGGAGCTGTTTTTT
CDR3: CASSFGQLLEDTGELFF

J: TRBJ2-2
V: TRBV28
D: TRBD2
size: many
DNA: TGTGCCAGCAGTTTACTAGCGGGAGCGAACACCGGGGAGCTGTTTTTT
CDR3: CASSLLAGANTGELFF

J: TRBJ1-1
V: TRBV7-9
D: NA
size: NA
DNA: TGTGCCAGCAGCTTGGAATCACCCGCTTTCTTT
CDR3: CASSLESPAFF

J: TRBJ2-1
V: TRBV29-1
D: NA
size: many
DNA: TGCAGCGGCGGGTGGCAGTACAATGAGCAGTTCTTC
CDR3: CSGGWQYNEQFF

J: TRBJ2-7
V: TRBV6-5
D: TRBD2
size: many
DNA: TGTGCCAGCAGTTTACTCGGGACTAGCGGGAGATACGAGCAGTACTTC
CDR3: CASSLLGTSGRYEQYF

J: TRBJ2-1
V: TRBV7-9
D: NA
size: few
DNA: TGTGCCAGCAGCTTATCCCTACTTCAGGGTTACAATGAGCAGTTCTTC
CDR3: CASSLSLLQGYNEQFF

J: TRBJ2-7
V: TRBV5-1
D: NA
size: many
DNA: TGCGCCAGCAGCTTGGGAAGCGACTACGAGCAGTACTTC
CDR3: CASSLGSDYEQYF

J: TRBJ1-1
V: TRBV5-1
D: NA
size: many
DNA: TGCGCCAGCAGCCCGCTCGTTTACGGGATGAACACTGAAGCTTTCTTT
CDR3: CASSPLVYGMNTEAFF

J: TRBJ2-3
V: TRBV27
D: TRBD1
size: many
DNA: TGTGCCAGCAGTTCCAGGGGGCGTCCAGATACGCAGTATTTT
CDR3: CASSSRGRPDTQYF

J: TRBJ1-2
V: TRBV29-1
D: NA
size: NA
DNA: TGCAGCGTTGAAGATCGAATAAGGAACTATGGCTACACCTTC
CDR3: CSVEDRIRNYGYTF